A single sample gave rise to the 24 T cell receptor beta chains below, sequenced in a study of T cells after yellow fever vaccination. TCRdb redid the calling of the 5' RACE reads with MiXCR, one entry per CDR3 protein. The sample lists 60,000 to 85,000 distinct CDR3 sequences; approximately 6.9% were seen once. Here the sequenced sample was CD8+ T cells sorted from PBMCs, taken around 5 days after the first yellow fever vaccination. All receptors derive from a man between 18 and 29 years old who received the YFV17D yellow fever vaccine.

This clonotype was recorded a few times. This rearrangement joins TRBV19 to TRBJ2-2; 7 bases are shared with TRBD1. The J segment lost 5 bases and the V segment lost 6 bases, leaving 9 bases of the junction unmatched. Germline-derived CDR1 and CDR2 are LNHDA and SQIVND (reference sequence). The CDR3 has 15 amino acids. CDR3 sequence (DNA): TGTGCCAGTAGCGACGACAGGGTCACGACCGGGGAGCTGTTTTTT. Residues: CASSDDRVTTGELFF.

This clonotype was seen at least ten times. The chain links TRBV4-1 to TRBJ2-7; the match to TRBD1 covers 8 bases. Germline CDR1 MGHRA, CDR2 YSYEKL. J lost 5 bases, V lost 4 bases, and 10 bases had no gene match. This CDR3 is 15 amino acids long. The CDR3 DNA reads as TGCGCCAGCAGCCGCGCCCGGACAGGGTCTAACGAGCAGTACTTC. It specifies CASSRARTGSNEQYF.

This clonotype occurred a few times. The chain joins TRBV29-1 to TRBJ2-1, with 7 nucleotides matching TRBD1. CDR3 size: 11 residues. The germline gives CDR1 SQVTM, CDR2 ANQGSEA. J gave up 9 bases and V 6 bases, and 5 bases lay outside the gene matches. In DNA, the CDR3 is TGCAGCGTCCCAAACAGGGGTGAGCAGTTCTTC. Amino acid sequence: CSVPNRGEQFF.

The chain combines TRBV11-2 with TRBJ1-5; D might be TRBD1 (6 bases). Per germline, CDR1 SGHAT and CDR2 FQNNGV. The CDR3 totals 18 residues. Trimming stripped 6 bases from V and 0 bases from J, with 21 bases between. The CDR3 reads CASSQEKGEWDSNQPQHF. The CDR3 DNA sequence: TGTGCCAGCAGTCAAGAGAAGGGGGAATGGGATAGCAATCAGCCCCAGCATTTT.

V usage is TRBV5-1 and J usage is TRBJ2-2, with 10 nucleotides matching TRBD1. The J segment lost 0 bases and the V segment lost 5 bases, leaving 13 bases of the junction unmatched. The CDR3 has 19 residues. Germline values: CDR1 SGHRS, CDR2 YFSETQ. The CDR3 sequence is CASSSTGTGAYTNTGELFF. The CDR3 DNA reads TGCGCCAGCAGTTCAACCGGGACAGGGGCCTATACGAACACCGGGGAGCTGTTTTTT.

By frequency in the sample, this clonotype is medium-sized. The chain carries TRBV7-9 and TRBJ2-5; 8 positions agree with TRBD2. Germline assignment: CDR1 SEHNR and CDR2 FQNEAQ (reference sequence). The CDR3 covers 13 residues. Trimming at V came to 5 bases and at J to 4 bases, leaving 3 bases not matched to a gene. CDR3 amino acids: CASSPREGETQYF. The DNA for the CDR3 is TGTGCCAGCAGCCCTCGGGAGGGAGAGACCCAGTACTTC.

This clonotype has just a few counts. The V gene is TRBV5-5, the J gene TRBJ2-5; D tentatively reads TRBD1 or TRBD2 (5 bases each). This CDR3 contains 18 residues. Trimming took off 0 bases at V and 2 bases at J, with 20 bases between the two ends. Germline CDR1 is SGHKS and CDR2 is YYEKEE (reference sequence). The CDR3 here is CASSLDPSRGPVQETQYF. The CDR3 nucleotides read TGTGCCAGCAGCTTGGATCCTTCTAGGGGACCGGTTCAAGAGACCCAGTACTTC.

This chain links TRBV5-6 with TRBJ1-5; no clear D gene. The V end was cut by 0 bases, the J end by 6 bases, with 4 bases between. The CDR3 sequence is 12 residues long. The germline gives CDR1 SGHDT, CDR2 YYEEEE. The CDR3 nucleotides read TGTGCCAGCAGCTTGGGGGCTCAGCCCCAGCATTTT. Its translation: CASSLGAQPQHF. The entire variable domain, with the rest obtained from reference TRBV5-6 and TRBJ1-5, is as follows: DAGVTQSPTHLIKTRGQQVTLRCSPKSGHDTVSWYQQALGQGPQFIFQYYEEEERQRGNFPDRFSGHQFPNYSSELNVNALLLGDSALYLCASSLGAQPQHFGDGTRLSIL.

There are many counts of this clonotype. V gene TRBV20-1 combines with J gene TRBJ2-1; tentatively, D is TRBD1 (6 bases). V dropped 0 bases and J dropped 9 bases, with 18 bases sitting between them. This CDR3 has 15 amino acids. Germline values: CDR1 DFQATT, CDR2 SNEGSKA (reference sequence). The CDR3 bases are TGCAGTGCTAGAGATGGGGCAGGGGAAGTCAGTGAGCAGTTCTTC. Translation: CSARDGAGEVSEQFF.

The rearrangement links TRBV5-6 to TRBJ2-3, with D possibly matching TRBD2 (5 bases). V gave up 0 bases and J gave up 6 bases, with 17 bases separating them. CDR1 is SGHDT, CDR2 YYEEEE, per germline. The CDR3 is 16 amino acids. Here the CDR3 DNA reads TGTGCCAGCAGCTTGGAACCCACTTCAGGCGGGGATACGCAGTATTTT. Translating it yields CASSLEPTSGGDTQYF. The full variable domain, rest sourced from reference TRBV5-6 and TRBJ2-3, is DAGVTQSPTHLIKTRGQQVTLRCSPKSGHDTVSWYQQALGQGPQFIFQYYEEEERQRGNFPDRFSGHQFPNYSSELNVNALLLGDSALYLCASSLEPTSGGDTQYFGPGTRLTVL.

This clonotype was counted only a few times. V usage is TRBV25-1 and J usage is TRBJ1-6; D call uncertain. Per the germline V gene, CDR1 is MGHDK and CDR2 is SYGVNS. The CDR3 consists of 12 residues. Deletions cut 11 bases from V and 2 bases from J, with 7 bases between. CDR3 sequence (DNA): TGTGCCGTCGGGACCTATAATTCACCCCTCCACTTT. The encoded protein is CAVGTYNSPLHF.

This clonotype occurred many times. The chain links TRBV5-1 to TRBJ2-7, with TRBD1 identical over 9 bases. The CDR3 length is 16 residues. Trimming at V came to 4 bases and at J to 0 bases, leaving 8 bases not matched to a gene. The germline V gene has CDR1 SGHRS and CDR2 YFSETQ. Written as DNA, the CDR3 is TGCGCCAGCAGCACCCGGGACAGGGTTAGCTCCTACGAGCAGTACTTC. Translation gives CASSTRDRVSSYEQYF. Full variable domain (missing parts from reference TRBV5-1 and TRBJ2-7): KAGVTQTPRYLIKTRGQQVTLSCSPISGHRSVSWYQQTPGQGLQFLFEYFSETQRNKGNFPGRFSGRQFSNSRSEMNVSTLELGDSALYLCASSTRDRVSSYEQYFGPGTRLTVT.

This clonotype was observed a few times. V and J are TRBV15 and TRBJ1-6; D is ambiguous. Trimming left V 1 base short and J 16 bases short, with 14 bases between. The CDR3 length is 13 residues. Germline lookup yields CDR1 LNHNV and CDR2 YYDKDF (reference sequence). This CDR3 reads CATSRARSRKLHF. The CDR3 DNA reads TGTGCCACCAGCAGAGCCCGTTCAAGAAAACTCCACTTT.

This clonotype was counted only a few times. The chain combines TRBV12-3 or TRBV12-4 with TRBJ2-7, with D possibly matching TRBD1 (6 bases). This CDR3 is 15 amino acids long. Trimming took 6 bases from V and 0 from J, leaving 15 bases between them. CDR3 bases: TGTGCCAGCAGCCAAGTGGACAGTCCCTCCTACGAGCAGTACTTC. Its translation is CASSQVDSPSYEQYF.

This clonotype has ten or more counts. The V call is TRBV7-3, the J call TRBJ2-1; the D is unclear. Germline values: CDR1 SGHTA, CDR2 FQGTGA. V was trimmed by 1 base and J by 7 bases, leaving 14 bases between them. This CDR3 is 15 amino acids long. CDR3 nucleotide sequence: TGTGCCAGCAGCTTAAGTCCTTGGTCTGAGAATGAGCAGTTCTTC. Its protein is CASSLSPWSENEQFF. Complete variable domain (other parts from reference TRBV7-3 and TRBJ2-1): GAGVSQTPSNKVTEKGKYVELRCDPISGHTALYWYRQSLGQGPEFLIYFQGTGAADDSGLPNDRFFAVRPEGSVSTLKIQRTERGDSAVYLCASSLSPWSENEQFFGPGTRLTVL.

This clonotype was seen only a few times. The V gene is TRBV5-1, the J gene TRBJ1-2; D gene ambiguous. The ends were cut back, 4 bases at V and 3 bases at J, with 4 bases in the middle. Germline CDR1 and CDR2: SGHRS and YFSETQ. The CDR3 is made up of 11 amino acids. The CDR3 region has the DNA TGCGCCAGCAGCGAGGACTATGGCTACACCTTC. It encodes CASSEDYGYTF.

This clonotype was seen a handful of times. CDR3 nucleotide sequence: TGTGCCAGCAGCCCGAGGACAGGAACCCCCTACGAGCAGTACTTC. This encodes CASSPRTGTPYEQYF. The V gene is TRBV7-9, the J gene TRBJ2-7; 7 bases agree with TRBD1. Germline CDR1 reads SEHNR; CDR2 reads FQNEAQ (reference sequence). The trim removed 5 bases at V and 2 bases at J, leaving 9 bases unmatched. CDR3 length equals 15 residues.

This clonotype was seen more than once but under ten times. The chain uses TRBV6-5 and TRBJ1-5; 7 bases are a match to TRBD1. CDR3 size: 17 residues. The V segment lost 4 bases and the J segment 1 base; nucleotides outside the gene matches: 10. Per germline, CDR1 MNHEY and CDR2 SVGAGI. The CDR3 loop is CASSFKTGLMSNQPQHF. The CDR3 DNA follows: TGTGCCAGCAGTTTTAAGACAGGGTTAATGAGCAATCAGCCCCAGCATTTT.

This clonotype has only a few counts. The chain links TRBV6-5 to TRBJ2-1; TRBD1 aligns across 10 bases. The CDR3 extends over 15 amino acids. Trimming cost V 1 base and J 10 bases; bases outside gene matches: 7. Germline lookup yields CDR1 MNHEY and CDR2 SVGAGI. The CDR3 sequence is CASSYWDRGPHEQFF. Written as DNA, the CDR3 is TGTGCCAGCAGTTACTGGGACAGGGGTCCCCACGAGCAGTTCTTC.

This clonotype was seen more than once but under ten times. The chain uses TRBV4-1 and TRBJ1-2; 11 nucleotides agree with TRBD1. The CDR3 consists of 13 residues. Germline V CDR1 and CDR2: MGHRA, YSYEKL. The V gene end was trimmed by 4 bases and the J gene end by 7 bases; junction bases not matched to a gene: 2. CDR3 sequence reads: CASSPGTGGGYTF. Written as DNA, the CDR3 is TGCGCCAGCAGCCCAGGGACAGGGGGTGGCTACACCTTC.

The chain couples TRBV13 to TRBJ1-5; D ambiguous. The V end lost 4 bases, the J end lost 1 base, and 8 bases lay between the germline ends. CDR3 size: 14 residues. CDR1 is PRHDT, CDR2 FYEKMQ, per germline (reference sequence). CDR3 nucleotide sequence: TGTGCCAGCAGCTCCGCAGGCAGCAATCAGCCCCAGCATTTT. The encoded protein is CASSSAGSNQPQHF. Drawing the rest from reference TRBV13 and TRBJ1-5, the complete variable domain is AAGVIQSPRHLIKEKRETATLKCYPIPRHDTVYWYQQGPGQDPQFLISFYEKMQSDKGSIPDRFSAQQFSDYHSELNMSSLELGDSALYFCASSSAGSNQPQHFGDGTRLSIL.

This clonotype has only a few counts. The chain combines TRBV14 with TRBJ2-1, with a tentative D call TRBD2 (6 bases). From germline, CDR1 is SGHDN and CDR2 FVKESK. Trimming pared 0 bases from V and 2 bases from J, leaving 8 bases between. This CDR3 has 15 residues. In nucleotides, the CDR3 is TGTGCCAGCAGCCAAGAGTGGGGGGCCTACAATGAGCAGTTCTTC. This codes for CASSQEWGAYNEQFF.

The table lists this clonotype with a few counts. The chain uses TRBV27 and TRBJ1-2; D unclear. This CDR3 is built from 15 residues. The germline CDR1 and CDR2 sequences are MNHEY and SMNVEV (reference sequence). V gave up 4 bases and J gave up 2 bases, with 14 bases separating them. The CDR3 protein is CASSYRQESNYGYTF. The CDR3, as DNA: TGTGCCAGCAGTTATCGACAAGAGTCGAACTATGGCTACACCTTC.

As concerns this clonotype: A single base separates this from a much larger clone, so it may be a read error. The rearrangement uses TRBV7-6 and TRBJ1-2; no firm D call. Germline lookup yields CDR1 SGHVS and CDR2 FNYEAQ. The CDR3 covers 17 residues. The CDR3 DNA sequence: TGTGCCATCAGCCCCGGATTGGGAGGGTGGGATAACTATGGCTACACCTTC. This translates into CAISPGLGGWDNYGYTF.